This T cell receptor beta chain was recovered during a study of CD8+ T cells in alopecia areata. Regarding treatment: oral pan-JAK inhibitor, 5-10 mg twice daily. Isolated RNA was reverse transcribed into cDNA used as the sequencing template. TCRdb keeps only in-frame clones here, not all; method: immunoSEQ multiplex PCR. The sample lists 190,000 or so clones, around 50% seen once, with over 10% in the top ten. Between the trimmed V and J ends, which lost 5 bases and 5 bases, there was a span of 9 bases. CDR1 and CDR2 from the germline V gene are GTSNPN and SVGIG (reference sequence). The CDR3 contains 11 residues.

This receptor was identified in a human donor with alopecia areata. Material: CD8+ T cells sorted from blood, obtained at week 24, from a patient treated with tofacitinib. This chain uses TRBV30 with TRBJ1-1, with D unclear. This CDR3 is CAWGRGTEAFF. The CDR3 nucleotides read TGTGCCTGGGGACGGGGTACTGAAGCTTTCTTT.